This TCR beta chain was found in a study of Ad26.COV2.S vaccination and SARS-CoV-2 variants. Study-level background: The authors gave Ad26.COV2.S intramuscularly, either once or twice 56 days apart. Broader study findings: Vaccine recipients had higher spike-specific TCR breadth than placebo recipients. The TCR breadth and depth analyses may have understated or missed part of the total T cell responses.

Stated treatment: some 20 received Ad26.COV2.S at low or high dose, single or two shots; five or six received placebo; per-sample allocation not given. At day 63 after the first vaccine or placebo injection, samples were drawn. The CDR3 is 18 residues long. The trim removed 2 bases at V and 5 bases at J, leaving 13 bases unmatched. Germline-derived CDR1 and CDR2 are MNHEY and SMNVEV (reference sequence). Sequencing used immunoSEQ multiplex PCR; TCRdb keeps in-frame clones, though not all of them. Among about 410,000 clones listed, approximately 90% were seen once. In regard to this clone: Its antigen is still unknown.

The chain joins TRBV27 to TRBJ1-4, with TRBD1 matching 8 bases. This sequence was found in a person between 18 and 65 years old who received the Ad26.COV2.S COVID-19 vaccine or a placebo. The sequencing here drew on peripheral blood, taken in a trial of Ad26.COV2.S vaccine versus placebo. The CDR3 DNA sequence: TGTGCCAGCAGTTTACAGAGACAGGGGCTCGGTCCGAATGAAAAACTGTTTTTT. It encodes CASSLQRQGLGPNEKLFF.